The source of this T cell receptor (beta chain) is a study of blood T cell repertoires in COVID-19. Across the study: Acute and convalescent COVID-19 specimens originated in the United States, Italy and Spain. Sources were T cells, B-cell-depleted T cells, or PBMCs; the material itself was cDNA or gDNA.

In the original processing: The authors estimated nucleated cell counts from reference gene primer amplification. Only in-frame clones appear in the TCRdb table, and some are missing; sequencing was by immunoSEQ multiplex PCR. That table is the source of V, J and clone size, and D and trimming were worked out from the DNA. This table has 190,000 or so clones, 86% appearing once. The sequence was obtained from a woman in her 70s with acute or convalescent COVID-19. The sequenced material came from peripheral blood.

The CDR3 reads CASSLGGRDTGELFF. CDR3 DNA sequence: TGTGCCAGCAGTTTAGGAGGGAGAGACACCGGGGAGCTGTTTTTT. The V gene is TRBV28, the J gene TRBJ2-2, with D possibly matching TRBD2 (6 bases). CDR3 length equals 15 residues. From germline, CDR1 is MDHEN and CDR2 SYDVKM. V gave up 2 bases and J gave up 3 bases, with 10 bases separating them.